The clone carrying this T cell receptor (beta chain) was seen a few times. From the reads, TCRdb called clonotypes with MiXCR, one entry per CDR3 protein. This repertoire shows about 600,000 distinct CDR3 sequences, about 24% found once; its top ten account for roughly 8%. The CDR3 extends over 15 amino acids. The V segment lost 5 bases and the J segment 2 bases; nucleotides outside the gene matches: 6. Germline CDR1 is LGHNA and CDR2 is YSLEER. This sample is part of a study of T cell repertoires in cytomegalovirus infection. Sample: CD8+ T cells from PBMCs. The origin of this receptor is a human donor in good health (CMV status not recorded). Some clones in this sample may be carry-over from other donors' samples. The chain recombines TRBV4-3 with TRBJ2-1; TRBD1 matches at 7 bases. In DNA form, the CDR3 reads TGCGCCAGCAGCTTCCGACAGGGCCCCTACAATGAGCAGTTCTTC. Translating it yields CASSFRQGPYNEQFF.